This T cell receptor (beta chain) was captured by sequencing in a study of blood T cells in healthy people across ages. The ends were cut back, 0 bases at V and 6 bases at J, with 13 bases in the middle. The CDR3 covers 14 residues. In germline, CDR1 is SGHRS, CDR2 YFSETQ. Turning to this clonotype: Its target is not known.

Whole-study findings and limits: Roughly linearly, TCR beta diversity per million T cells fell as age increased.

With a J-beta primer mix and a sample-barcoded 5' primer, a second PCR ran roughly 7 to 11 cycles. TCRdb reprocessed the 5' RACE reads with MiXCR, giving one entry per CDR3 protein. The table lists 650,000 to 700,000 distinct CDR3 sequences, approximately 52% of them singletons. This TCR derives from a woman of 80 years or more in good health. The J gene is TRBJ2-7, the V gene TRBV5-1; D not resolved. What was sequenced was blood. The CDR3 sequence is CASSLGPIASEQYF. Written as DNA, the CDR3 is TGCGCCAGCAGCTTGGGACCGATCGCCTCCGAGCAGTACTTC.